This T cell receptor beta chain appears in the sequencing data of a study of blood T cell repertoires in COVID-19. About the study: PBMCs, B-cell-depleted T cells, or T cells were the source of the cDNA or gDNA that made up the material.

Source study methods: How many nucleated cells were present was estimated from reference gene primer amplification. The protocol was immunoSEQ multiplex PCR, while the TCRdb copy is restricted to in-frame clones and leaves out a portion. V, J and clone size reflect that table, while D and trimming were determined from the DNA. The sample carries some 150,000 clones, 87% recorded once. Germline lookup yields CDR1 SGHNT and CDR2 YENEEA. J was trimmed by 3 bases and V by 1 base; bases with no gene match: 4. This CDR3 is built from 15 residues. The TCR originated in a man in his fifties or sixties who had recovered from COVID-19. The sample comprised peripheral blood. The chain carries TRBV11-3 and TRBJ2-5; 8 positions agree with TRBD2. DNA for the CDR3: TGTGCCAGCAGCTTAGGGCTAGCGGGTGAAGAGACCCAGTACTTC. Its translation is CASSLGLAGEETQYF.